This entry lists 6 T cell receptor beta chains sequenced from one sample in a study of human T cells and chemical hapten exposure. Each CDR3 protein is one row after TCRdb ran MiXCR on the RACE reads. The sample yields over 55,000 distinct CDR3 sequences, over 8.5% seen once. The time point: patch test 3, about 24 weeks after DPC sensitization. Treatment noted: therapeutic diphenylcyclopropenone sensitization with weekly scalp DPC. Sequencing was performed on whole blood, taken in connection with sensitization to the hapten diphenylcyclopropenone (DPC). These receptors all stem from a woman in her fifties or sixties with alopecia areata. Some clones in this sample may be carry-over from other donors' samples.

This clonotype was picked up many times. The chain joins TRBV29-1 to TRBJ2-3; no firm D call. This CDR3 is built from 12 residues. The germline CDR1 and CDR2 sequences are SQVTM and ANQGSEA. V was shortened by 0 bases and J by 4 bases, with 5 bases between the two germline ends. The DNA for the CDR3 is TGCAGCGTTGAAGATTTGGCAGATACGCAGTATTTT. Amino acids: CSVEDLADTQYF.

This clonotype came up a few times. Germline and junction disagree at one end, which may indicate a read error. The V gene is TRBV28, the J gene TRBJ1-1; a weak D match, TRBD1 (6 bases). The germline V gene encodes CDR1 MDHEN and CDR2 SYDVKM. This CDR3 contains 13 residues. CDR3 residues: CASSSPTGPGSIF. The CDR3 DNA reads TGTGCCAGCAGTTCACCGACAGGCCCCGGGTCGATCTTT.

This clonotype occurred many times. This chain connects TRBV6-6 to TRBJ2-7; tentatively, D is TRBD1 (5 bases). Per germline, CDR1 MNHNY and CDR2 SVGAGI (reference sequence). The CDR3 runs 13 residues. V lost 8 bases, J lost 5 bases, and 16 bases lay in between. The CDR3 nucleotides are TGTGCCAGCCAGCGACGGGTAGGGGACGAGCAGTACTTC. This encodes CASQRRVGDEQYF.

This clonotype was seen a handful of times. The genes are TRBV7-2 and TRBJ2-3, with D unresolved. The CDR3 contains 15 residues. V lost 1 base to trimming and J lost 0 bases, with 8 bases between them. Germline assignment: CDR1 SGHTA and CDR2 FQGNSA. The CDR3 sequence is CASSLDLLSTDTQYF. CDR3 in DNA: TGTGCCAGCAGCTTAGACCTGCTTAGCACAGATACGCAGTATTTT.

A note on this clonotype: This may come from a read error, since a much larger clone is one base off. This chain connects TRBV5-1 to TRBJ2-7, with 9 bases lining up with TRBD1. The CDR3 is 13 residues long. The V and J ends lost 4 bases and 13 bases, in that order; junction bases with no gene match: 12. Germline values: CDR1 SGHRS, CDR2 YFSETQ. CDR3 residues: CASSLRQGDPSYF. Written as DNA, the CDR3 is TGCGCCAGCAGCCTGCGACAGGGGGATCCTTCTTACTTC.

This clonotype was detected many times. The V call is TRBV2, the J call TRBJ2-1; D is tentatively TRBD1 or TRBD2 (5 bases each). Germline CDR1 and CDR2: SNHLY and FYNNEI. The V gene lost 5 bases and the J gene lost 7 bases, with 18 bases spanning the gap. This CDR3 region has 15 residues. For the CDR3, the DNA is TGTGCCAGCAGTCTAGACAGAGAGGTAGCGAATGAGCAGTTCTTC. The encoded protein is CASSLDREVANEQFF. The full variable domain, with the rest looked up from reference TRBV2 and TRBJ2-1, is EPEVTQTPSHQVTQMGQEVILRCVPISNHLYFYWYRQILGQKVEFLVSFYNNEISEKSEIFDDQFSVERPDGSNFTLKIRSTKLEDSAMYFCASSLDREVANEQFFGPGTRLTVL.